This T cell receptor beta chain was sequenced for a study of blood T cell repertoires in COVID-19. Profiling relied on immunoSEQ multiplex PCR, and the TCRdb table lists in-frame clones only, not all of them. Among 250,000 or so clones listed, approximately 82% were seen once. The sample taken for sequencing was peripheral blood. This receptor was identified in a woman at least 80 years old with acute or convalescent COVID-19.

In nucleotides, the CDR3 is TGTGCCAGCAGCTTAGAACCTCATCTTAGCTCTGGAAACACCATATATTTT. It encodes CASSLEPHLSSGNTIYF. The V gene is TRBV7-6, the J gene TRBJ1-3; no definite D call. The V end was cut by 1 base, the J end by 0 bases, with 13 bases between. CDR3 size: 17 residues. Germline values: CDR1 SGHVS, CDR2 FNYEAQ.